The 16 T cell receptor beta chains below come from one sample, sequenced in a study of monozygotic twins with cystic fibrosis. The data were produced by immunoSEQ multiplex PCR, yet TCRdb's version contains in-frame clones alone and is incomplete. This sample has 13,000 to 15,000 clones, with 75% to 90% found just once. Sequencing input: blood. The origin of the receptors is a boy aged 5 to 17 with cystic fibrosis.

This chain connects TRBV29-1 to TRBJ2-7; a possible D gene is TRBD2 (6 bases). Looked up from germline, CDR1 is SQVTM and CDR2 is ANQGSEA. V was clipped by 7 bases and J by 0 bases, with 13 bases between them. The CDR3 totals 13 residues. In nucleotides, the CDR3 is TGCAGCGGGGGGGAGGCCAGCTCCTACGAGCAGTACTTC. This encodes CSGGEASSYEQYF.

This sequence joins TRBV19 and TRBJ1-5, with no clear D. The CDR3 length is 15 residues. V was trimmed by 3 bases and J by 6 bases, leaving 15 bases between them. Germline loops: CDR1 LNHDA, CDR2 SQIVND (reference sequence). This CDR3 is CASSIEPRVFQPQHF. As DNA, the CDR3 is TGTGCCAGTAGTATCGAGCCTAGGGTGTTTCAGCCCCAGCATTTT.

CDR3 sequence reads: CASSLLDVRDRGLNYGYTF. CDR3 nucleotide sequence: TGTGCCAGCAGCTTACTGGATGTCAGGGACAGGGGTCTTAACTATGGCTACACCTTC. The chain combines TRBV7-3 with TRBJ1-2, with TRBD1 matching over 10 bases. Germline V gene data show CDR1 as SGHTA and CDR2 as FQGTGA. The CDR3 consists of 19 residues. J gave up 1 base and V 2 bases, and 13 bases lay outside the gene matches. Variable domain in full (rest from reference TRBV7-3 and TRBJ1-2): GAGVSQTPSNKVTEKGKYVELRCDPISGHTALYWYRQSLGQGPEFLIYFQGTGAADDSGLPNDRFFAVRPEGSVSTLKIQRTERGDSAVYLCASSLLDVRDRGLNYGYTFGSGTRLTVV.

The genes are TRBV28 and TRBJ1-4, with unresolved D. The CDR3 is 13 residues long. V gave up 10 bases and J gave up 8 bases, with 17 bases separating them. The germline CDR1 and CDR2 sequences are MDHEN and SYDVKM. CDR3 coding DNA: TGTGCCACCTCCCCGAGCCCCTGGGAAAAACTGTTTTTT. It encodes CATSPSPWEKLFF. The full variable domain, with the rest looked up from reference TRBV28 and TRBJ1-4, is DVKVTQSSRYLVKRTGEKVFLECVQDMDHENMFWYRQDPGLGLRLIYFSYDVKMKEKGDIPEGYSVSREKKERFSLILESASTNQTSMYLCATSPSPWEKLFFGSGTQLSVL.

The chain has TRBV5-8 and TRBJ1-2; D not resolved. Germline lookup yields CDR1 SGHTS and CDR2 YDEGEE. The CDR3 is 14 amino acids. Trimming took off 5 bases at V and 0 bases at J, with 11 bases between the two ends. CDR3 DNA: TGTGCCAGCAGTTGGGTGGAGACTAACTATGGCTACACCTTC. This gives the protein CASSWVETNYGYTF. The variable domain in full, completed from reference TRBV5-8 and TRBJ1-2, reads EAGVTQSPTHLIKTRGQQATLRCSPISGHTSVYWYQQALGLGLQFLLWYDEGEERNRGNFPPRFSGRQFPNYSSELNVNALELEDSALYLCASSWVETNYGYTFGSGTRLTVV.

The CDR3 DNA follows: TGCGCCAGCAGCTCGGGCCAGGGGGAGCTCCACTTT. Translation: CASSSGQGELHF. The chain couples TRBV5-1 to TRBJ1-6; 7 bases map to TRBD1. Germline CDR1 SGHRS, CDR2 YFSETQ. The length of the CDR3 is 12 residues. Trimming at V came to 3 bases and at J to 16 bases, leaving 7 bases not matched to a gene.

The chain joins TRBV6-5 to TRBJ2-3; tentative D call: TRBD1 (6 bases). This CDR3 has 13 residues. CDR1 is MNHEY, CDR2 SVGAGI, per germline. Deletions cut 7 bases from V and 2 bases from J, with 10 bases between. The CDR3 region is CASMAGATDTQYF. The CDR3 nucleotides read TGTGCCAGCATGGCAGGGGCCACAGATACGCAGTATTTT.

The chain employs TRBV19 and TRBJ2-7, with 9 positions matching TRBD1. This CDR3 region has 15 residues. V lost 3 bases to trimming and J lost 1 base; unmatched junction nucleotides: 4. CDR1 and CDR2 (germline): LNHDA, SQIVND (reference sequence). CDR3 in DNA: TGTGCCAGTAGTATCTGGGGACAGGGTTCCTACGAGCAGTACTTC. Encoded protein: CASSIWGQGSYEQYF.

The rearrangement uses TRBV25-1 and TRBJ2-7; weak D call: TRBD2 (6 bases). The CDR3 length is 16 residues. CDR1 is MGHDK and CDR2 is SYGVNS in the germline V gene. V lost 1 base, J lost 5 bases, and 18 bases lay in between. Written as DNA, the CDR3 is TGTGCCAGCAGTGAATTTATCGCGCGGGAAACTAACGAGCAGTACTTC. Translating gives CASSEFIARETNEQYF.

This clone was recorded once. The V call is TRBV2, the J call TRBJ2-2, with 7 nucleotides matching TRBD1. With V trimmed by 5 bases and J by 3 bases, 6 bases remained unmatched. Per the germline V gene, CDR1 is SNHLY and CDR2 is FYNNEI. CDR3 length: 15 residues. CDR3: CASSLDRVDTGELFF. The CDR3 DNA reads TGTGCCAGCAGTCTAGACAGGGTGGACACCGGGGAGCTGTTTTTT.

The chain is built from TRBV5-1 and TRBJ1-1; D perhaps matches TRBD1 (5 bases). Between the trimmed V and J ends, which lost 4 bases and 5 bases, there was a span of 18 bases. The CDR3 extends over 15 amino acids. Germline values: CDR1 SGHRS, CDR2 YFSETQ. Here the CDR3 DNA reads TGCGCCAGCAGCCGGGGAGGGCAGAAGGGGACTGAAGCTTTCTTT. Translation gives CASSRGGQKGTEAFF.

This sequence joins TRBV7-2 and TRBJ2-7; D gene uncertain. Deletions cut 0 bases from V and 5 bases from J, with 2 bases between. This CDR3 has 11 amino acids. Germline values: CDR1 SGHTA, CDR2 FQGNSA. CDR3 residues: CASSLADEQYF. CDR3 DNA sequence: TGTGCCAGCAGCTTAGCCGACGAGCAGTACTTC.

This chain uses TRBV5-4 with TRBJ2-1, with 11 bases matching TRBD2. The CDR3 runs to 14 residues. V lost 3 bases and J lost 4; bases outside the gene matches: 0. CDR1 and CDR2 from the germline V gene are SGHNT and YYREEE (reference sequence). The CDR3 loop is CASSSSGGYNEQFF. CDR3 in DNA: TGTGCCAGCAGCTCTAGCGGGGGGTACAATGAGCAGTTCTTC. The full variable domain, completed using reference TRBV5-4 and TRBJ2-1, is ETGVTQSPTHLIKTRGQQVTLRCSSQSGHNTVSWYQQALGQGPQFIFQYYREEENGRGNFPPRFSGLQFPNYSSELNVNALELDDSALYLCASSSSGGYNEQFFGPGTRLTVL.

The chain carries TRBV27 and TRBJ1-1, with 10 bases lining up with TRBD1. CDR1 is MNHEY, CDR2 SMNVEV, per germline (reference sequence). This CDR3 has 17 residues. The ends lost 6 bases at V and 6 bases at J; junction bases unmatched: 16. The CDR3 protein is CASRIPTGGTGNAEAFF. CDR3 in DNA: TGTGCCAGCAGAATCCCGACAGGGGGCACGGGTAACGCTGAAGCTTTCTTT.

The chain couples TRBV2 to TRBJ2-7; D tentatively reads TRBD1 or TRBD2 (5 bases each). V lost 8 bases and J 7 bases, leaving 12 bases between the germline ends. The CDR3 runs to 11 residues. Per germline, CDR1 SNHLY and CDR2 FYNNEI. Here the CDR3 reads CASLLGVEQYF. In nucleotides, the CDR3 is TGTGCCAGCCTGTTGGGGGTTGAGCAGTACTTC.

J is TRBJ2-7 and V is TRBV5-6; D gene ambiguous. Trimming removed 3 bases from V and 1 base from J, with 11 bases in between. Per germline, CDR1 SGHDT and CDR2 YYEEEE. The CDR3 is made up of 14 amino acids. CDR3 in DNA: TGTGCCAGCAGCTCGACGGACGGTTCCTACGAGCAGTACTTC. Its translation is CASSSTDGSYEQYF.